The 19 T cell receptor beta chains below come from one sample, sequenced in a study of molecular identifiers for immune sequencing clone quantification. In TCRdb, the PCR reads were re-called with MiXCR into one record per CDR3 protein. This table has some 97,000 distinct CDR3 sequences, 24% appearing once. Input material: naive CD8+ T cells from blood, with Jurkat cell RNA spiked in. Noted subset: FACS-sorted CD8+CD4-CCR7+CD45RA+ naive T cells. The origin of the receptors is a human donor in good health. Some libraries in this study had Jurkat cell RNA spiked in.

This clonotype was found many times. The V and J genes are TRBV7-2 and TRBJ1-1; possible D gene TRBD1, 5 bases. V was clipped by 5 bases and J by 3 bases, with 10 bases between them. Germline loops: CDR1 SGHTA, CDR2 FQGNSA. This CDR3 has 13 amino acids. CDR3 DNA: TGTGCCAGCAGCCCAGGGCCGTACACTGAAGCTTTCTTT. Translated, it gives CASSPGPYTEAFF.

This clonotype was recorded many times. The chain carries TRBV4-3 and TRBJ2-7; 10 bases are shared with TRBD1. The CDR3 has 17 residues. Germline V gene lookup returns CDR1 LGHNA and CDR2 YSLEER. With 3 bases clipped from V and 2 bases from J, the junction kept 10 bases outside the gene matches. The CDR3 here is CASSHAPPGTGAYEQYF. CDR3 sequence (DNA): TGCGCCAGCAGCCACGCTCCGCCCGGGACAGGGGCCTACGAGCAGTACTTC.

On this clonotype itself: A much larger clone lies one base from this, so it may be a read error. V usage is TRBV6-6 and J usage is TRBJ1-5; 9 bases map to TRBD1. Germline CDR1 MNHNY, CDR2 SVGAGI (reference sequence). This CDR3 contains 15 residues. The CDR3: CASRSDRGLNQPQQF. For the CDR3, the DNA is TGTGCCAGCAGATCGGACAGGGGCCTTAATCAGCCCCAGCAATTT.

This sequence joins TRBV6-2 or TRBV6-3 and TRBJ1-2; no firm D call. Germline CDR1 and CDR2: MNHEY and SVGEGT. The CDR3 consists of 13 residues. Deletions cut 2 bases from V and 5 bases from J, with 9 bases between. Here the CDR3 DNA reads TGTGCCAGCAGTTACGGGCGGGCGTATGGCTACACCTTC. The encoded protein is CASSYGRAYGYTF.

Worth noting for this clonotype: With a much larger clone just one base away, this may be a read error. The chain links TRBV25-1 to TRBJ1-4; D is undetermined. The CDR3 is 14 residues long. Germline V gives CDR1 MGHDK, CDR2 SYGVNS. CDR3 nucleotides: TGTGCCAGCAGTGAATATTCCAGTAATGAAAGACTGTTTTTT. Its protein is CASSEYSSNERLFF.

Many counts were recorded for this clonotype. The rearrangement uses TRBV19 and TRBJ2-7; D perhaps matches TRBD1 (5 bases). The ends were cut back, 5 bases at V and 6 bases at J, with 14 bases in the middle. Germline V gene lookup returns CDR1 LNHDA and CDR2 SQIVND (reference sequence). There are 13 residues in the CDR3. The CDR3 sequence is CASSGATPGEQYF. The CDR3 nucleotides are TGTGCCAGTAGTGGGGCCACCCCTGGCGAGCAGTACTTC.

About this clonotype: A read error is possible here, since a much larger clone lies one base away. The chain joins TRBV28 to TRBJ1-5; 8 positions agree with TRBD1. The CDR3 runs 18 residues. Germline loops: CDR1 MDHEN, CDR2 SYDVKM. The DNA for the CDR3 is TGTGCCAGCATTTTATTGACAGGGGAAAAAGTTATCGATCAGCCCCAGCATTTT. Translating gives CASILLTGEKVIDQPQHF.

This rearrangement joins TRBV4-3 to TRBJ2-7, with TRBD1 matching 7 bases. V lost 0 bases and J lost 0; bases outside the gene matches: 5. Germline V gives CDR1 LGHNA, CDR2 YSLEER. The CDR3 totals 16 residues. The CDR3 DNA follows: TGCGCCAGCAGCCAAGATTGGCAGGGGGACTCCTACGAGCAGTACTTC. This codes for CASSQDWQGDSYEQYF.

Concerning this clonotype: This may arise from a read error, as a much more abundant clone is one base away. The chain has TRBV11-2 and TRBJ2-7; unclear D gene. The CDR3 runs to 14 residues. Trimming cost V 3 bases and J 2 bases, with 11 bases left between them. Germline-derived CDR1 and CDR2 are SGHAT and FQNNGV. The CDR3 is CASSFQVPAYEQYF. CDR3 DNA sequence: TGTGCCAGCAGCTTCCAGGTGCCTGCCTACGAGCAGTACTTC.

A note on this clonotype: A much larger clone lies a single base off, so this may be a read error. The CDR3 bases are TGTGCCAGCAGCATATCTAGCGAAGAAGATGCGCAGTATTTT. Amino acid sequence: CASSISSEEDAQYF. The V call is TRBV7-8, the J call TRBJ2-3; perhaps TRBD2 as D (6 bases). Germline lookup yields CDR1 SGHVS and CDR2 FQNEAQ. The CDR3 totals 14 residues.

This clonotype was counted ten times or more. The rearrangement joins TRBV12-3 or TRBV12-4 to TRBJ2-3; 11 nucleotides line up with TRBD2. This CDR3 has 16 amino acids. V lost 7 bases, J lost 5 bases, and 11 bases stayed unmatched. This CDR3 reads CASTLSGRALGDTQYF. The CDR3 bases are TGTGCCAGCACCCTTAGCGGGAGGGCCCTAGGAGATACGCAGTATTTT.

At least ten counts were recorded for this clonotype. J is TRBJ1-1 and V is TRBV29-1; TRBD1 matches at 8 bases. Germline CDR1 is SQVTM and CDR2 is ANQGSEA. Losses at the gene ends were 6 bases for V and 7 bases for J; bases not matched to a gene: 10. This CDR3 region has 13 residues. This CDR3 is CSVDGQGFGEAFF. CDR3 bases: TGCAGCGTAGACGGACAGGGTTTTGGTGAAGCTTTCTTT.

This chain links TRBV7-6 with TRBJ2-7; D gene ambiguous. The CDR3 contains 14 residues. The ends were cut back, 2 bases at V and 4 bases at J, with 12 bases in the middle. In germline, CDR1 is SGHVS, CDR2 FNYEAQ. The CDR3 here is CASSLQVAAYEQYF. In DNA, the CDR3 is TGTGCCAGCAGCTTACAGGTTGCTGCGTACGAGCAGTACTTC.

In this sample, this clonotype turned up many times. The CDR3 spells CSAGTGYTGELFF. In DNA, the CDR3 is TGCAGTGCCGGGACAGGGTACACCGGGGAGCTGTTTTTT. The chain carries TRBV20-1 and TRBJ2-2, with TRBD1 identical over 9 bases. Germline V gene sequence: CDR1 DFQATT, CDR2 SNEGSKA (reference sequence). The V gene end was trimmed by 6 bases and the J gene end by 3 bases; junction bases not matched to a gene: 2. There are 13 residues in the CDR3.

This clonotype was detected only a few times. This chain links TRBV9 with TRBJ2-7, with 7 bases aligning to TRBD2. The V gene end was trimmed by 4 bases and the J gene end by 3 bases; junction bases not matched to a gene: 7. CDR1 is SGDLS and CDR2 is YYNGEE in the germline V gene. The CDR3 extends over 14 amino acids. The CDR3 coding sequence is TGTGCCAGCAGCTCCGGACTAGAACTCTACGAGCAGTACTTC. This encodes CASSSGLELYEQYF. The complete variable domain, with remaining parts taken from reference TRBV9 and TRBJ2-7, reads DSGVTQTPKHLITATGQRVTLRCSPRSGDLSVYWYQQSLDQGLQFLIQYYNGEERAKGNILERFSAQQFPDLHSELNLSSLELGDSALYFCASSSGLELYEQYFGPGTRLTVT.

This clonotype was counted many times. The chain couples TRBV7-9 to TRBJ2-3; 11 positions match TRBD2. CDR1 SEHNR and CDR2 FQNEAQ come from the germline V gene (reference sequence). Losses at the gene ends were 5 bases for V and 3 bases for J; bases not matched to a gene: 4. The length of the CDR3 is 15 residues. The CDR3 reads CASSQTSGVTDTQYF. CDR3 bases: TGTGCCAGCAGCCAGACTAGCGGGGTTACAGATACGCAGTATTTT. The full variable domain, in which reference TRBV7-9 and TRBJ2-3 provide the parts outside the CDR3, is DTGVSQNPRHKITKRGQNVTFRCDPISEHNRLYWYRQTLGQGPEFLTYFQNEAQLEKSRLLSDRFSAERPKGSFSTLEIQRTEQGDSAMYLCASSQTSGVTDTQYFGPGTRLTVL.

The CDR3 spells CSVEGQGAGTEAFF. The CDR3 DNA reads TGCAGCGTTGAAGGACAGGGGGCGGGTACTGAAGCTTTCTTT. The J gene is TRBJ1-1, the V gene TRBV29-1; 10 bases agree with TRBD1. V gave up 1 base and J gave up 5 bases; unmatched junction bases: 4. This CDR3 spans 14 amino acids. CDR1 and CDR2 from the germline V gene are SQVTM and ANQGSEA.

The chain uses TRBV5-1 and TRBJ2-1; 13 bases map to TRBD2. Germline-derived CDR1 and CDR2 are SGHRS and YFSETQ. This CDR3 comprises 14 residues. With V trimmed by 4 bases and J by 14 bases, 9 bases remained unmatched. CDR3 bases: TGCGCCAGCAGCACTGGGACTAGCGGGATACAAGAGTTCTTC. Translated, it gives CASSTGTSGIQEFF.

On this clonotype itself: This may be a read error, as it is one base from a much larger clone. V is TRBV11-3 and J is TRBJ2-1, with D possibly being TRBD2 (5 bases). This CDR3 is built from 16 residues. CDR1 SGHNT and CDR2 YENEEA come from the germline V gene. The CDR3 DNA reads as TGTGCCAGCAGCCCGACTAATGCCGCTTCCTACAATGGGCAGTTCTTC. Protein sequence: CASSPTNAASYNGQFF.